The clone carrying this TCR beta chain was seen once. A clone one base away is much larger, so this may be a read error. This entry comes from a study of molecular identifiers for immune sequencing clone quantification. TCRdb independently ran MiXCR on the PCR reads; one entry per CDR3 protein. The sample carries fewer than 350,000 distinct CDR3 sequences, 20% to 25% recorded once. The sorting of naive CD8 T cells used the CD8+CD4-CCR7+CD45RA+ phenotype. Trimming pared 2 bases from V and 3 bases from J, leaving 14 bases between. The CDR3 spans 14 residues. The germline V gene encodes CDR1 DFQATT and CDR2 SNEGSKA (reference sequence).

Sequencing was performed on naive CD8+ T cells from blood, with Jurkat cell RNA spiked in. Described subset: FACS-sorted CD8+CD4-CCR7+CD45RA+ naive T cells. The receptor was isolated from a human donor in good health. Some libraries in this study had Jurkat cell RNA spiked in. The rearrangement links TRBV20-1 to TRBJ2-7; D ambiguous. This chain's CDR3 is CSARNLKGSYEQYF. The CDR3 DNA reads as TGCAGTGCTAGAAATCTGAAGGGAAGCTACGAGCAGTACTTC.